A single T cell receptor (beta chain) is shown here with its context. This sample is part of a study of CD8 T cells in Susac syndrome. V lost 7 bases and J lost 1, with 16 bases in between. There are 14 residues in the CDR3. Germline V gene data show CDR1 as SQVTM and CDR2 as ANQGSEA. It was with random hexamers that roughly 0.45 to 1 ug RNA was reverse transcribed. TCRdb redid the calling of the immunoSEQ multiplex PCR reads with MiXCR, one entry per CDR3 protein. The table lists 130,000 to 150,000 distinct CDR3 sequences, roughly 95% of them singletons. Peripheral blood CD8+ and CD4+ T cells were profiled by TCR beta sequencing.

V is TRBV29-1 and J is TRBJ1-1; D may be TRBD1 (5 bases). The TCR comes from a human donor in good health. Material: CD4+ T cells from PBMCs. CDR3 sequence reads: CSGRKRGENTEAFF. The CDR3 DNA reads as TGCAGCGGGAGGAAACGGGGGGAGAACACTGAAGCTTTCTTT.